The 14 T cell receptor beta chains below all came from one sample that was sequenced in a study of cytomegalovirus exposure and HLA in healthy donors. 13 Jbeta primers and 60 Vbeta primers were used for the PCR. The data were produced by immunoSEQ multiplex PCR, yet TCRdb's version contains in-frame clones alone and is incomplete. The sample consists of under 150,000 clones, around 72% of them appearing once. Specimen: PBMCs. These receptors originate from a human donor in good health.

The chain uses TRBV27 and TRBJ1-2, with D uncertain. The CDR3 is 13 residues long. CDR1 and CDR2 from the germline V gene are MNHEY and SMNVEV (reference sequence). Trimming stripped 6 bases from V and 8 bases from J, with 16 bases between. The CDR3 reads CASSPRAGRGYTF. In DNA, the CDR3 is TGTGCCAGCAGCCCGCGGGCGGGGAGAGGCTACACCTTC.

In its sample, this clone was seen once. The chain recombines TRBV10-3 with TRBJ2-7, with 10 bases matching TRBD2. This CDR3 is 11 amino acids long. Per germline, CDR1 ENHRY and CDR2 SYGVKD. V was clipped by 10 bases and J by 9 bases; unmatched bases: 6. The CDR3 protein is CATGTSAVQYF. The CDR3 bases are TGTGCCACCGGGACTAGCGCGGTGCAGTACTTC.

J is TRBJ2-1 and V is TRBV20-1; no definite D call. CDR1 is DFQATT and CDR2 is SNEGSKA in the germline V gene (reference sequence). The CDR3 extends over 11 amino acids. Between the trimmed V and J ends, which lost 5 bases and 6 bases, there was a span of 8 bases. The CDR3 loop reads CSAPVANEQFF. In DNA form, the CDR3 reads TGCAGTGCTCCCGTGGCCAATGAGCAGTTCTTC.

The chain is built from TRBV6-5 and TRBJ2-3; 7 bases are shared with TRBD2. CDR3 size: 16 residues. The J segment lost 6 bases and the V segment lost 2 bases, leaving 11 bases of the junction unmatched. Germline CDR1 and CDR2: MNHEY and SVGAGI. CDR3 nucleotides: TGTGCCAGCAGTTACGGACTAGAGCCCCCAGGGGATACGCAGTATTTT. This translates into CASSYGLEPPGDTQYF.

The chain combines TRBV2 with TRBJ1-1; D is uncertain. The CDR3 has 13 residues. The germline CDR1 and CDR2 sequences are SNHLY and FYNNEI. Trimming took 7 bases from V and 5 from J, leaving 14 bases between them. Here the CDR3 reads CASMRVVGTEAFF. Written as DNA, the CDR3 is TGTGCCAGCATGCGGGTGGTGGGGACTGAAGCTTTCTTT. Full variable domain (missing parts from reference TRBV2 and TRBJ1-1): EPEVTQTPSHQVTQMGQEVILRCVPISNHLYFYWYRQILGQKVEFLVSFYNNEISEKSEIFDDQFSVERPDGSNFTLKIRSTKLEDSAMYFCASMRVVGTEAFFGQGTRLTVV.

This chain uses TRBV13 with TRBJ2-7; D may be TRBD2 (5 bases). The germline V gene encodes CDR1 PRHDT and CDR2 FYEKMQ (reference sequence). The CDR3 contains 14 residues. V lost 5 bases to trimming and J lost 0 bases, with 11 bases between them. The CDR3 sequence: CASSQRTASYEQYF. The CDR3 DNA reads TGTGCCAGCAGCCAAAGGACTGCCTCCTACGAGCAGTACTTC.

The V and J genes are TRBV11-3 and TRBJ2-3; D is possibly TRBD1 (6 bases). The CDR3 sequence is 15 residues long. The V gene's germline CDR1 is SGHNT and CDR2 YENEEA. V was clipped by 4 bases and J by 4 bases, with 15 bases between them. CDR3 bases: TGTGCCAGCAGCTCTTCCACAGGGAACCCAGATACGCAGTATTTT. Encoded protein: CASSSSTGNPDTQYF.

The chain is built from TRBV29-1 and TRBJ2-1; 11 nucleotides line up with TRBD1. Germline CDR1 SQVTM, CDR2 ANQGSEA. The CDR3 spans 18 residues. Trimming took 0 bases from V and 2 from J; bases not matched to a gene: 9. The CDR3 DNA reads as TGCAGCGTTGAAGAACTTTGGACAGGGGGCCGTACCTACAATGAGCAGTTCTTC. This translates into CSVEELWTGGRTYNEQFF.

CDR3 DNA sequence: TGTGCCAGCAGTCAATTAGATTGGTGGCATTTT. Translated, it gives CASSQLDWWHF. The rearrangement uses TRBV28 and TRBJ1-5; no clear D. The CDR3 covers 11 residues. Trimming took off 5 bases at V and 15 bases at J, with 14 bases between the two ends. Germline-derived CDR1 and CDR2 are MDHEN and SYDVKM.

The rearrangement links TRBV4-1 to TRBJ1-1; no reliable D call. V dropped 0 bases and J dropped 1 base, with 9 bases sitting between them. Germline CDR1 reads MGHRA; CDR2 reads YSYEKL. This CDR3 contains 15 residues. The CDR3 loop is CASSQEGSGNTEAFF. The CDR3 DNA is TGCGCCAGCAGCCAAGAGGGCAGTGGGAACACTGAAGCTTTCTTT.

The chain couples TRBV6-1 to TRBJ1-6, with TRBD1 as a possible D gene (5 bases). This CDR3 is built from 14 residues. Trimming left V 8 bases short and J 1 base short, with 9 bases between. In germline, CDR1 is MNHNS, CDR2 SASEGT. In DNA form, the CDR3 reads TGTGCCAGCGCGGGGGGTTCCTATAATTCACCCCTCCACTTT. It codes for CASAGGSYNSPLHF.

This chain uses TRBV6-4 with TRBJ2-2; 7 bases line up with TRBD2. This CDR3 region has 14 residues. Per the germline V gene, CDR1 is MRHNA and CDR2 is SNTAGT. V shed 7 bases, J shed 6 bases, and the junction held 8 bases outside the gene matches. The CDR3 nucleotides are TGTGCCAGCAATAGGAGCGGGGATCCCGGGGAGCTGTTTTTT. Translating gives CASNRSGDPGELFF.

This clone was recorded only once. In nucleotides, the CDR3 is TGCGCCAGCAGCCAAGTCGGGATCTCCTACGAGCAGTACTTC. This codes for CASSQVGISYEQYF. The gene calls are TRBV4-1 and TRBJ2-7, with D perhaps matching TRBD2 (5 bases). The germline V and J ends were trimmed by 1 base and 0 bases, with 7 bases remaining between them. The CDR3 sequence is 14 residues long. Germline assignment: CDR1 MGHRA and CDR2 YSYEKL.

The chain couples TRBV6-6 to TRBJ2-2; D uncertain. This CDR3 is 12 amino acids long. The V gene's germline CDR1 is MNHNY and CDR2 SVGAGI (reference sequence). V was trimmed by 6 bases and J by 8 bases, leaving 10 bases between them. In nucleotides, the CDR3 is TGTGCCAGCAGCGCCCTAGGAGGGGAGCTGTTTTTT. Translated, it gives CASSALGGELFF.